This T cell receptor beta chain was found in a study of blood T cell repertoires in COVID-19. Overall study: There were acute and convalescent COVID-19 samples, and they came from the United States, Italy and Spain.

This CDR3 is 16 amino acids long. Germline-derived CDR1 and CDR2 are SGDLS and YYNGEE. V shed 3 bases, J shed 9 bases, and the junction held 10 bases outside the gene matches. Data came from immunoSEQ multiplex PCR; TCRdb stores just in-frame clones and leaves some out. The sample records 300,000 to 450,000 clones, around 87% being singletons. Ages ranged from about 18 to 89 years, with residence in about 24 US areas. Cohorts were based on clinical histories the participants reported. Material for sequencing was PBMCs or T cells enriched from blood (not recorded which). The receptor was derived from a man aged 35-49 years in a cohort exposed to, infected with or recovered from COVID-19 (not recorded which). The chain has TRBV9 and TRBJ1-6; the match to TRBD1 covers 9 bases. Written as DNA, the CDR3 is TGTGCCAGCAGCGCACCGACCGGGACAGGGAGTTCACCCCTCCACTTT. Protein product: CASSAPTGTGSSPLHF.